The 9 T cell receptor beta chains reported below all come from one sample, sequenced in a study of vaccination effects on CD4 cells after COVID-19 (dated by TCRdb to 2021 to 2024). Library creation used the immunoSEQ multiplex PCR assay. The table comes from immuneACCESS by way of TCRdb, which keeps in-frame sequences with V and J called. Part of the clones is missing from these tables; in studies checked, under half for an unresolved V gene and the rest for unknown reasons. This sample gives 25,000 to 30,000 clones in total; 74% of them show up just once. The ten largest make up roughly a sixth of the sample. Their cognate antigens are unknown. To identify antigen-specific CD4+ T cell clonotypes by their expansion, the ViraFEST assay first stimulated PBMC with viral peptide pools and then applied TCR sequencing. After around eleven days of culture, CD4+ T cells were isolated with the EasySep CD4+ T cell isolation kit. Each participant got two doses of an mRNA SARS-CoV-2 vaccine, either BNT162b2 or mRNA-1273.

Source: CD4+ T cells from PBMCs cultured with HCoV-OC43 spike peptides, taken after COVID-19 vaccination. Taken with the paper, the label for cell subset or site translates to: HCoV-OC43 spike overlapping peptide pool stimulation. These receptors all come from a human donor who received a COVID-19 vaccine.

In its sample, this clone was seen once. The rearrangement joins TRBV7-2 to TRBJ1-4; D unclear. This CDR3 has 16 residues. Looked up from germline, CDR1 is SGHTA and CDR2 is FQGNSA. Trimming left V 0 bases short and J 6 bases short, with 14 bases between. The CDR3 DNA follows: TGTGCCAGCAGCTTAGCGTTGAGGGCAGTAGATGAAAAACTGTTTTTT. Its translation: CASSLALRAVDEKLFF.

The gene calls are TRBV28 and TRBJ2-3, with unresolved D. The germline V gene encodes CDR1 MDHEN and CDR2 SYDVKM. Trimming cost V 3 bases and J 8 bases, with 3 bases left between them. This CDR3 has 10 amino acids. The CDR3 here is CASSLSTQYF. CDR3 bases: TGTGCCAGCAGTTTGAGTACGCAGTATTTT.

This chain links TRBV19 with TRBJ2-6, with unresolved D. CDR1 is LNHDA and CDR2 is SQIVND in the germline V gene (reference sequence). Between the trimmed V and J ends, which lost 6 bases and 2 bases, there was a span of 11 bases. The CDR3 length is 15 residues. The CDR3 loop reads CASRLKGAGANVLTF. For the CDR3, the DNA is TGTGCCAGTAGGCTAAAGGGTGCTGGGGCCAACGTCCTGACTTTC.

The gene calls are TRBV6-5 and TRBJ2-3, with 8 bases aligning to TRBD1. Germline CDR1 and CDR2: MNHEY and SVGAGI. The junction had 7 bases not matched to a gene; V was cut back by 6 bases and J by 2 bases. The CDR3 covers 15 residues. CDR3 in DNA: TGTGCCAGCAGCCAGACAGGGGTATTCACAGATACGCAGTATTTT. This sequence encodes CASSQTGVFTDTQYF.

This sequence joins TRBV6-4 and TRBJ2-6; D remains ambiguous. The V gene's germline CDR1 is MRHNA and CDR2 SNTAGT. The CDR3 consists of 15 residues. Trimming pared 5 bases from V and 0 bases from J, leaving 8 bases between. The CDR3 bases are TGTGCCAGCAGTCCCGACGGCTCTGGGGCCAACGTCCTGACTTTC. As protein: CASSPDGSGANVLTF.

The rearrangement links TRBV20-1 to TRBJ2-3, with TRBD2 matching 8 bases. The CDR3 runs 14 residues. Germline CDR1 and CDR2: DFQATT and SNEGSKA (reference sequence). V shed 3 bases, J shed 5 bases, and the junction held 7 bases outside the gene matches. The CDR3 loop reads CSASFRGGRDTQYF. The DNA of the CDR3 is TGCAGTGCTAGTTTCCGGGGGGGGAGAGATACGCAGTATTTT.

This clone showed up just a few times. The CDR3: CASRSGGDSYEQYF. CDR3 DNA sequence: TGTGCCAGCAGATCGGGTGGAGACTCCTACGAGCAGTACTTC. This chain links TRBV5-4 with TRBJ2-7; D gene ambiguous. V lost 5 bases and J 0 bases, leaving 12 bases between the germline ends. From germline, CDR1 is SGHNT and CDR2 YYREEE (reference sequence). This CDR3 region has 14 residues. Full variable domain (remainder filled in from reference TRBV5-4 and TRBJ2-7): ETGVTQSPTHLIKTRGQQVTLRCSSQSGHNTVSWYQQALGQGPQFIFQYYREEENGRGNFPPRFSGLQFPNYSSELNVNALELDDSALYLCASRSGGDSYEQYFGPGTRLTVT.

The rearrangement joins TRBV7-2 to TRBJ1-4; D might be TRBD1 (5 bases). This CDR3 comprises 15 residues. CDR1 and CDR2 (germline): SGHTA, FQGNSA. Trimming removed 6 bases from V and 2 bases from J, with 13 bases in between. CDR3 DNA sequence: TGTGCCAGCAGGCCAAGTGGGACGACTAATGAAAAACTGTTTTTT. It translates to CASRPSGTTNEKLFF.

The V call is TRBV27, the J call TRBJ2-2; 9 nucleotides line up with TRBD2. V dropped 6 bases and J dropped 7; count of bases not matched to a gene: 9. The CDR3 consists of 15 residues. In germline, CDR1 is MNHEY, CDR2 SMNVEV (reference sequence). CDR3 nucleotide sequence: TGTGCCAGCAGGGCCGGGACTAGCATCGGCGGGGAGCTGTTTTTT. It is translated as CASRAGTSIGGELFF.